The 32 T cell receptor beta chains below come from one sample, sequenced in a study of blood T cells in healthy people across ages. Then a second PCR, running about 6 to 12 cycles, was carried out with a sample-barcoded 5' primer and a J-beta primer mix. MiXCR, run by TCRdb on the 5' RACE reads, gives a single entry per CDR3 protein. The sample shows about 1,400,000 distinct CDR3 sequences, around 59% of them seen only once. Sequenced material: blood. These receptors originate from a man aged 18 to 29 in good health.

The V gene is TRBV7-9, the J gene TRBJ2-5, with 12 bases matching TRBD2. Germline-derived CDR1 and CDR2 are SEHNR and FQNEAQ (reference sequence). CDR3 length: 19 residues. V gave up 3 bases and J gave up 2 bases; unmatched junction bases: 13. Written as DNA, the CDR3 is TGTGCCAGCAGCTTCCAACTAGCGGGGGGCCCACCCCCACAAGAGACCCAGTACTTC. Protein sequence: CASSFQLAGGPPPQETQYF. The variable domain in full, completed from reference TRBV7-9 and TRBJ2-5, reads DTGVSQNPRHKITKRGQNVTFRCDPISEHNRLYWYRQTLGQGPEFLTYFQNEAQLEKSRLLSDRFSAERPKGSFSTLEIQRTEQGDSAMYLCASSFQLAGGPPPQETQYFGPGTRLLVL.

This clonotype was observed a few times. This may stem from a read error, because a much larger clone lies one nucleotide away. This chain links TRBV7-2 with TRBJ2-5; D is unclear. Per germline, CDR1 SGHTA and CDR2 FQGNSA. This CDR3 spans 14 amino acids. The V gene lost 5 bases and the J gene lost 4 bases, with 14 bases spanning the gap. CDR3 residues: CASSVVRVPETQYF. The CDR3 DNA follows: TGTGCCAGCAGCGTAGTAAGGGTTCCAGAGACCCAGTACTTC.

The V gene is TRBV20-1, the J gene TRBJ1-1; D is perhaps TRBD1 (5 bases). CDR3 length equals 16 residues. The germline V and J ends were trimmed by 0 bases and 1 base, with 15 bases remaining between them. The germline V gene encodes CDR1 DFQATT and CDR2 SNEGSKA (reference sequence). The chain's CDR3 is CSARERGLKGNTEAFF. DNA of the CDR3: TGCAGTGCTAGAGAGCGGGGCCTCAAGGGGAACACTGAAGCTTTCTTT.

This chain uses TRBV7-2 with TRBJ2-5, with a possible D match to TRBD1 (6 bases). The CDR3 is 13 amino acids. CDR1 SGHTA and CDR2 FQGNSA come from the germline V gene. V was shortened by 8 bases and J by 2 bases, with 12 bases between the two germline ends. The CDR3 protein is CASAPTGQETQYF. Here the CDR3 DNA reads TGTGCCAGCGCTCCTACAGGGCAAGAGACCCAGTACTTC. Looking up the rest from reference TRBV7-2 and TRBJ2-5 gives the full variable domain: GAGVSQSPSNKVTEKGKDVELRCDPISGHTALYWYRQSLGQGLEFLIYFQGNSAPDKSGLPSDRFSAERTGGSVSTLTIQRTQQEDSAVYLCASAPTGQETQYFGPGTRLLVL.

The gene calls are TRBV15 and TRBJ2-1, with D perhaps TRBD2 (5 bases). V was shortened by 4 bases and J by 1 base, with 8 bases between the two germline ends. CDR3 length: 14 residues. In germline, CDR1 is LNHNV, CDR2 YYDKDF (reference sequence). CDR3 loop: CATSNGVSYNEQFF. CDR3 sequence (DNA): TGTGCCACCAGCAACGGGGTTTCCTACAATGAGCAGTTCTTC.

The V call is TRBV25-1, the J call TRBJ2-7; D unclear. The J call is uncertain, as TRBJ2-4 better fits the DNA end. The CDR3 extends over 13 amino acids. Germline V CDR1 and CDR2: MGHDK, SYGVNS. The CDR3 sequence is CASADEVKNIQYF. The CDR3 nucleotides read TGTGCCAGCGCTGACGAGGTCAAAAACATTCAGTACTTC.

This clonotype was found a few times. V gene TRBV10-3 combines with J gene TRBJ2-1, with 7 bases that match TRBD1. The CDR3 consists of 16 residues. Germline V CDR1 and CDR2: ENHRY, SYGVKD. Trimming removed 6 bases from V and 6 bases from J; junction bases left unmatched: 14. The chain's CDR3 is CAIRTSDRVPGNEQFF. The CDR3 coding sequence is TGTGCCATCAGGACTTCCGACAGGGTCCCCGGCAATGAGCAGTTCTTC.

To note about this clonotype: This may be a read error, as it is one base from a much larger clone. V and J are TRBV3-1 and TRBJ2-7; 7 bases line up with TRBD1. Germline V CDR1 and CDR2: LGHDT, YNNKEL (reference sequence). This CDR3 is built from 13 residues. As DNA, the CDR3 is TGTGCCAGCAGCCAGGTGGACAGGTACGACCAGTACTTC. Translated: CASSQVDRYDQYF.

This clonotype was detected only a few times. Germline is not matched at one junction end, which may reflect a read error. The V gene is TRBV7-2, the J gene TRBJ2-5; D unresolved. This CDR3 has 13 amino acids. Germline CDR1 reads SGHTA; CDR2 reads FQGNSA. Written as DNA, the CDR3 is TGTGCCAGCAGTTTAGTTCCAGGAGAGACCCAGTACTTC. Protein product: CASSLVPGETQYF.

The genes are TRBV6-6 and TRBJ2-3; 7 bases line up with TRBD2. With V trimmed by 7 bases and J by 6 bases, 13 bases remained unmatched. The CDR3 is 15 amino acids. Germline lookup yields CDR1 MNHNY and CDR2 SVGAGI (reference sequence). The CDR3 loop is CASTHEGRVGDTQYF. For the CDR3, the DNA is TGTGCCAGCACCCACGAGGGGAGGGTAGGGGATACGCAGTATTTT.

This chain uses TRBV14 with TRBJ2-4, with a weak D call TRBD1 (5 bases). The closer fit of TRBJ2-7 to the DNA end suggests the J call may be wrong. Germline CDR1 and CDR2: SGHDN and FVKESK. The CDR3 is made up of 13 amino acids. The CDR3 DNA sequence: TGTGCCAGCAGCCGGCAGGGTCCCTTCGAGCAGTACTTC. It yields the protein CASSRQGPFEQYF.

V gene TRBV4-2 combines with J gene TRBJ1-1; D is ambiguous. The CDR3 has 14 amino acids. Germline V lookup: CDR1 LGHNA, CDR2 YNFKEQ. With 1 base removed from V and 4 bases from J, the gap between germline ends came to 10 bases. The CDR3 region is CASSQGRKGTEAFF. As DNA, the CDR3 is TGTGCCAGCAGCCAAGGTAGGAAAGGCACTGAAGCTTTCTTT.

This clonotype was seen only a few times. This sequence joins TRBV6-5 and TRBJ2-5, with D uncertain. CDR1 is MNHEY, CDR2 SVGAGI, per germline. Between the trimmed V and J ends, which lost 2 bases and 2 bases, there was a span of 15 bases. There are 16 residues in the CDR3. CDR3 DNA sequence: TGTGCCAGCAGTTACGGTCGAGGTTTAGGGCAAGAGACCCAGTACTTC. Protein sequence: CASSYGRGLGQETQYF.

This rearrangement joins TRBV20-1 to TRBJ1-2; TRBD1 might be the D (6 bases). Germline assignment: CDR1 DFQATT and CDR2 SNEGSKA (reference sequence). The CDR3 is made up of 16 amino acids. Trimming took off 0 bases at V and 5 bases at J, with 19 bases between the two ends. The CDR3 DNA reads TGCAGTGCTAGAGATAGTTCGGGGCCCAGGGGATATGGCTACACCTTC. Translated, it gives CSARDSSGPRGYGYTF.

DNA of the CDR3: TGCAGTGCTAGATGGGGAAGGTCGCTGTATGAAAAACTGTTTTTT. Protein product: CSARWGRSLYEKLFF. The genes are TRBV20-1 and TRBJ1-4; the D is unclear. CDR3 length: 15 residues. The V end lost 2 bases, the J end lost 6 bases, and 16 bases lay between the germline ends. Germline V gives CDR1 DFQATT, CDR2 SNEGSKA (reference sequence).

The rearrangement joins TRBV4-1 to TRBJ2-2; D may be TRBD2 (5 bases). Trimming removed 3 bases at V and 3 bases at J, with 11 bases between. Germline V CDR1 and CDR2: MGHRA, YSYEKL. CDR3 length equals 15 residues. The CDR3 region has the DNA TGCGCCAGCAGCCACCCCAGCGGCTACACCGGGGAGCTGTTTTTT. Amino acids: CASSHPSGYTGELFF.

Here the CDR3 DNA reads TGTGCCAGCAGCACGGGACAGGGGATCTCCCAAGAGACCCAGTACTTC. Protein product: CASSTGQGISQETQYF. The gene calls are TRBV7-9 and TRBJ2-4, with TRBD1 identical over 10 bases. Matching the DNA end better, TRBJ2-5 makes the J call doubtful. CDR3 length: 16 amino acids. The germline V gene has CDR1 SEHNR and CDR2 FQNEAQ (reference sequence).

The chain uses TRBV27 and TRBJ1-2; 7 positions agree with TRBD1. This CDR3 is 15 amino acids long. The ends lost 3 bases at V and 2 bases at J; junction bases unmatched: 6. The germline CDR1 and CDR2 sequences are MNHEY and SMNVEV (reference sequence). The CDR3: CASSFLSGQNYGYTF. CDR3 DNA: TGTGCCAGCAGTTTTCTCTCGGGACAGAACTATGGCTACACCTTC.

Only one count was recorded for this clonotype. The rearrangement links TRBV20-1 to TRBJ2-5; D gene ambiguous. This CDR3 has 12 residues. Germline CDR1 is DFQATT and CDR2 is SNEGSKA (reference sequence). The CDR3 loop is CTGDQAKETQYF. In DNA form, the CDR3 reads TGCACTGGAGACCAGGCGAAAGAGACCCAGTACTTC.

CDR3 amino acids: CASSVSGSEQPQHF. The CDR3 region has the DNA TGTGCCAGCAGTGTCTCTGGGTCTGAGCAGCCCCAGCATTTT. J is TRBJ1-5 and V is TRBV2; D not certain. Germline assignment: CDR1 SNHLY and CDR2 FYNNEI. V lost 4 bases, J lost 7 bases, and 14 bases lay in between. The CDR3 loop spans 14 amino acids.

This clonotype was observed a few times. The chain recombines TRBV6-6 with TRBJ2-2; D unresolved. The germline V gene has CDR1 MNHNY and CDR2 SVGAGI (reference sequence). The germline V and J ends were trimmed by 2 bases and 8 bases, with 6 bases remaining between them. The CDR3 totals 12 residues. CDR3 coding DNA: TGTGCCAGCAGTTACGCCTCTGGGGAGCTGTTTTTT. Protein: CASSYASGELFF.

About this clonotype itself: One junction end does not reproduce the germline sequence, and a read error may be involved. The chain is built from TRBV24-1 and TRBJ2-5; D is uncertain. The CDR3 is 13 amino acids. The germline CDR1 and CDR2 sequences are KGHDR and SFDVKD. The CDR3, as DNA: TGTGCCACCGGTGACCCAGGAAAAGAGACCCAGTACTTC. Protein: CATGDPGKETQYF.

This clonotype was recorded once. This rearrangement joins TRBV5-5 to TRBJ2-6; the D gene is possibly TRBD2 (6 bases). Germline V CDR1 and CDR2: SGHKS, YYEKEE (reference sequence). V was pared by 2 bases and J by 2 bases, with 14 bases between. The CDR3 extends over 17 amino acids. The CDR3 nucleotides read TGTGCCAGCAGCTTACGGGAGCTCCCCCCTGGGGCCAACGTCCTGACTTTC. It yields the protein CASSLRELPPGANVLTF.

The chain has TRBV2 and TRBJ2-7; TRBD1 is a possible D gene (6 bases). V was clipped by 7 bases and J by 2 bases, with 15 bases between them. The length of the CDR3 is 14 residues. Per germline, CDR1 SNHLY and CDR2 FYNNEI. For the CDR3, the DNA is TGTGCCAGCACCGAAGGGACAATAGCCTACGAGCAGTACTTC. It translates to CASTEGTIAYEQYF.

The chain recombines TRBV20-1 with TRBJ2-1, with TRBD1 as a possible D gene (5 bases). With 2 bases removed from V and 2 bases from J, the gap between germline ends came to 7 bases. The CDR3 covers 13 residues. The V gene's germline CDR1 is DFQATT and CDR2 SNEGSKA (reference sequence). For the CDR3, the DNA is TGCAGTGCTAGACAGGACACCTACAATGAGCAGTTCTTC. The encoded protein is CSARQDTYNEQFF.

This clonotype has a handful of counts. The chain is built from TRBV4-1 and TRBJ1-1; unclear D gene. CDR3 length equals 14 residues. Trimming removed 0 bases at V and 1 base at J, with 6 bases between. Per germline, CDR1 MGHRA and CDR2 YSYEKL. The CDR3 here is CASSQDRWNTEAFF. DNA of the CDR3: TGCGCCAGCAGCCAAGATCGGTGGAACACTGAAGCTTTCTTT.

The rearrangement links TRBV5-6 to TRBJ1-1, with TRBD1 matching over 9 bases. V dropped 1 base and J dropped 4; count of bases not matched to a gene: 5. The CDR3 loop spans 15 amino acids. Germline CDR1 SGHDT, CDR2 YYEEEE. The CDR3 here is CASSLRQGVSTEAFF. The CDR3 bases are TGTGCCAGCAGCTTGCGACAGGGGGTGAGCACTGAAGCTTTCTTT. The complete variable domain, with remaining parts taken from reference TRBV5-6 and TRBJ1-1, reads DAGVTQSPTHLIKTRGQQVTLRCSPKSGHDTVSWYQQALGQGPQFIFQYYEEEERQRGNFPDRFSGHQFPNYSSELNVNALLLGDSALYLCASSLRQGVSTEAFFGQGTRLTVV.

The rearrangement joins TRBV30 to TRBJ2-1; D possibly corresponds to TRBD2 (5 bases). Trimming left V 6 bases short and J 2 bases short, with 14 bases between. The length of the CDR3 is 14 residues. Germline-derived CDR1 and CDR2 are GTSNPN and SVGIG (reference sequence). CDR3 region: CACPGEKAYNEQFF. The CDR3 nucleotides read TGTGCCTGCCCTGGGGAGAAGGCCTACAATGAGCAGTTCTTC.

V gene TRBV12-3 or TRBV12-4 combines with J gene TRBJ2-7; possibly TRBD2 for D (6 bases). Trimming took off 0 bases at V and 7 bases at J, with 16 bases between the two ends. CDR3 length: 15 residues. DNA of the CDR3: TGTGCCAGCAGTTTAGCCGCGGGATCTGCGGAGGAGCAGTACTTC. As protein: CASSLAAGSAEEQYF.

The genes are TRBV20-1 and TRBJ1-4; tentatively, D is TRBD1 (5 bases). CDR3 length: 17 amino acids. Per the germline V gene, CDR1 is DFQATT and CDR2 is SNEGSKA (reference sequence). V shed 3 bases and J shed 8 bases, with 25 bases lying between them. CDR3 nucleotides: TGCAGTGCTAGGGGGCGGGTTATTCGGGAAGGGGAAGAAAAACTGTTTTTT. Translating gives CSARGRVIREGEEKLFF.

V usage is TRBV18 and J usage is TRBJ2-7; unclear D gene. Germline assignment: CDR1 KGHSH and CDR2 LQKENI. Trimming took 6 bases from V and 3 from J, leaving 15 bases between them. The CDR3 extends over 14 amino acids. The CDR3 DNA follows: TGTGCCAGCTCTACCGACAAGACCGGCTACGAGCAGTACTTC. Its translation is CASSTDKTGYEQYF.

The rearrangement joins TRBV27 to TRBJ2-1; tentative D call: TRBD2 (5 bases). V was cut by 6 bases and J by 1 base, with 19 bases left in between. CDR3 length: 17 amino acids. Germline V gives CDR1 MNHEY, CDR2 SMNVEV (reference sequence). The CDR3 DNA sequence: TGTGCCAGCAGCCAACGGGCCGTGGGAGCGTCCTACAATGAGCAGTTCTTC. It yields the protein CASSQRAVGASYNEQFF.